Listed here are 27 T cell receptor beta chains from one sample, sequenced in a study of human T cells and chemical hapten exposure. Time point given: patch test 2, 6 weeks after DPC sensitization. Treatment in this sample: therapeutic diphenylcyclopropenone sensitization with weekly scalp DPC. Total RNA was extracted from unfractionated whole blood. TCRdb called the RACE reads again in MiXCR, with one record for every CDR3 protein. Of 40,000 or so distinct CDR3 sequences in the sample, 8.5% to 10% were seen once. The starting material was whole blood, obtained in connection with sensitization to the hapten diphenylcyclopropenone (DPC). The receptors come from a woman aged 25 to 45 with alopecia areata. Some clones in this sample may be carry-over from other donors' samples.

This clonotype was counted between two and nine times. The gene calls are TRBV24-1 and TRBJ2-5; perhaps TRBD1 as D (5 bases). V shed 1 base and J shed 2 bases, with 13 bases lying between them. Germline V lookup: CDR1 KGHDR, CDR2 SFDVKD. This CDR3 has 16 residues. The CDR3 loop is CATSDFSRTYQETQYF. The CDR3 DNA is TGTGCCACCAGTGATTTTAGCCGGACATATCAAGAGACCCAGTACTTC.

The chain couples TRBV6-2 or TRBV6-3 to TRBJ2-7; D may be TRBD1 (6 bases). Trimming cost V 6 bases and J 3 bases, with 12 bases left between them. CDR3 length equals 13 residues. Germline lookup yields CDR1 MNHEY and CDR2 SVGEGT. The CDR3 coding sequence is TGTGCCAGCAGCTGGGGGCGAGTCTACGAGCAGTACTTC. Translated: CASSWGRVYEQYF.

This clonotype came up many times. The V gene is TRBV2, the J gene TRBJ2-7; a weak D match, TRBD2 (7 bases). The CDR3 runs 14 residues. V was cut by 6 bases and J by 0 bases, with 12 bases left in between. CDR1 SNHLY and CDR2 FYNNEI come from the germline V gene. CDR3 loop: CASRGGASSYEQYF. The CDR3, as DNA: TGTGCCAGCAGAGGGGGGGCAAGCTCCTACGAGCAGTACTTC.

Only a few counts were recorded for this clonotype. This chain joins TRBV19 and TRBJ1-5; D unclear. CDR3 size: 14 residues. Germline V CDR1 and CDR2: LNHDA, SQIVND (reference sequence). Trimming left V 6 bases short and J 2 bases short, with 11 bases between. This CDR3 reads CASSPGGGNQPQHF. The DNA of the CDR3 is TGTGCCAGTAGCCCGGGAGGCGGCAATCAGCCCCAGCATTTT.

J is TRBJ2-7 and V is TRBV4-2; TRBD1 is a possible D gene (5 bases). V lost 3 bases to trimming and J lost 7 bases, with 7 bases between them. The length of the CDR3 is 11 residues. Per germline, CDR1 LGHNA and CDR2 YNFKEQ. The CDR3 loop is CASSQGQEQYF. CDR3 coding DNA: TGTGCCAGCAGCCAGGGGCAGGAGCAGTACTTC.

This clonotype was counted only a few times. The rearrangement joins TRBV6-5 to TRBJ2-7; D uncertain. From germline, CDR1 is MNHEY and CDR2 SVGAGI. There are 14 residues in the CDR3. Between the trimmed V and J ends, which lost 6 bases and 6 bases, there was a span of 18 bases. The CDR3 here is CASSRDRVRGEQYF. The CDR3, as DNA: TGTGCCAGCAGCCGAGACCGGGTTAGAGGCGAGCAGTACTTC.

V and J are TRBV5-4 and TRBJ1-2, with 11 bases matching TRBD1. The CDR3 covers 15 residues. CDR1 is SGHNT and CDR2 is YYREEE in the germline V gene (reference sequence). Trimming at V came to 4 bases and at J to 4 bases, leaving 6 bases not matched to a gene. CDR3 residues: CASSLPGQGVYGYTF. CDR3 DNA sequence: TGTGCCAGCAGCCTTCCGGGACAGGGGGTCTATGGCTACACCTTC.

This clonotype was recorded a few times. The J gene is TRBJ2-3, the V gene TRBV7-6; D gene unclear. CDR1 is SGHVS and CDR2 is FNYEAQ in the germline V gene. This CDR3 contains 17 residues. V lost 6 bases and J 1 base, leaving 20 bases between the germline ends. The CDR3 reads CASSPSVPVPGTDTQYF. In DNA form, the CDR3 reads TGTGCCAGCAGTCCGTCTGTACCGGTTCCGGGCACAGATACGCAGTATTTT.

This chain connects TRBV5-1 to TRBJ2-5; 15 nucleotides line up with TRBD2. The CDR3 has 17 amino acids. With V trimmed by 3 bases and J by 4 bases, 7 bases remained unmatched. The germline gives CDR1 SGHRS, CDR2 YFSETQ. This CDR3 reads CASSWGLAGGGAETQYF. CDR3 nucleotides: TGCGCCAGCAGCTGGGGACTAGCGGGGGGCGGCGCAGAGACCCAGTACTTC.

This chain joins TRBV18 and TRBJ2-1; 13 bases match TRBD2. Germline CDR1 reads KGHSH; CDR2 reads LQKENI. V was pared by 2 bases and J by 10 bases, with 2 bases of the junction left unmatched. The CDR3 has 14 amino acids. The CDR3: CASSPGLAGVEQFF. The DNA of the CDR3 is TGTGCCAGCTCACCAGGACTAGCGGGGGTGGAGCAGTTCTTC.

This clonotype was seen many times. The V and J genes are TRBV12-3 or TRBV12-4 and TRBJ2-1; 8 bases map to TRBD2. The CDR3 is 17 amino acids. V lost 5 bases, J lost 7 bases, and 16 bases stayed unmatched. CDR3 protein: CASSPHLAGSPRNEQFF. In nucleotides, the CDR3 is TGTGCCAGCAGTCCCCATTTAGCGGGGTCCCCTAGGAATGAGCAGTTCTTC.

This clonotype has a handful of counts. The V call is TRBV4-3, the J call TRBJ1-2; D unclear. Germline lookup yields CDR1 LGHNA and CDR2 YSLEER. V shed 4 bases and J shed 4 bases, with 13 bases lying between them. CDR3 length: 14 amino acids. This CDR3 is CASSRDNPVYGYTF. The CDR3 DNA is TGCGCCAGCAGCCGGGATAACCCTGTCTATGGCTACACCTTC.

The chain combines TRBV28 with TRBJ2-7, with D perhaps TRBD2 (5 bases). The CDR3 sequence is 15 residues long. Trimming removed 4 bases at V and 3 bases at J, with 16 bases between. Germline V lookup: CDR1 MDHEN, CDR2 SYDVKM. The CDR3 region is CASSSILSGFYEQYF. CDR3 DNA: TGTGCCAGCAGTTCCATCTTATCGGGGTTCTACGAGCAGTACTTC.

Here the CDR3 reads CASSLLSGSSYNEQFF. The CDR3 DNA is TGTGCCAGCAGCTTACTCTCCGGCAGCTCCTACAATGAGCAGTTCTTC. V and J are TRBV11-2 and TRBJ2-1; D is unresolved. Germline CDR1 is SGHAT and CDR2 is FQNNGV. The V end was cut by 2 bases, the J end by 0 bases, with 11 bases between. The CDR3 totals 16 residues.

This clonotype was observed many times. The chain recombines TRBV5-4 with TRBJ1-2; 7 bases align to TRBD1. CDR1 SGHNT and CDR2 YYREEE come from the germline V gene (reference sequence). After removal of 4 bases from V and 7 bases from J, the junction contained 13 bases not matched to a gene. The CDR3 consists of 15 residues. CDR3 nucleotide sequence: TGTGCCAGCAGCCCCAGGGGGGCCCCACGTTTTGGCTACACCTTC. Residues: CASSPRGAPRFGYTF.

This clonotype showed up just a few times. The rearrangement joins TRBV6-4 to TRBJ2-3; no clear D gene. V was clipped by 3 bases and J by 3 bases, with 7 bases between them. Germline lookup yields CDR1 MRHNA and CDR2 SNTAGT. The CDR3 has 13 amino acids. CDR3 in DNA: TGTGCCAGCAGTGAGGGTCCAACAGATACGCAGTATTTT. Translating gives CASSEGPTDTQYF.

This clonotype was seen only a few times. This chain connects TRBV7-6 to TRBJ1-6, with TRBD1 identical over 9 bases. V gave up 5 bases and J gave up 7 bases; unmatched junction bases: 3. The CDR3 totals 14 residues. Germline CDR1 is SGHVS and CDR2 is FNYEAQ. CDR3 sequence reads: CASSTGTGNSPLHF. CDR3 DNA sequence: TGTGCCAGCAGCACCGGGACAGGGAATTCACCCCTCCACTTT.

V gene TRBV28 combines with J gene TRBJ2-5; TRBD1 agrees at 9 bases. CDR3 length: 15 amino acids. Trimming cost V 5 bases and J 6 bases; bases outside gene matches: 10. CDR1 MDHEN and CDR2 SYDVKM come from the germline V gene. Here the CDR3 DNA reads TGTGCCAGCAGTCCGGGGACAGGGTCTAGGAAGACCCAGTACTTC. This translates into CASSPGTGSRKTQYF.

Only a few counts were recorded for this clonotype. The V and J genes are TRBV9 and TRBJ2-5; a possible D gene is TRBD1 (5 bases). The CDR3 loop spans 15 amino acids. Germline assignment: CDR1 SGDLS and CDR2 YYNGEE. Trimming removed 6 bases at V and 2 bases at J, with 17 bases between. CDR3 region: CASTPTPAGQETQYF. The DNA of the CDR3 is TGTGCCAGCACCCCGACCCCCGCAGGGCAAGAGACCCAGTACTTC.

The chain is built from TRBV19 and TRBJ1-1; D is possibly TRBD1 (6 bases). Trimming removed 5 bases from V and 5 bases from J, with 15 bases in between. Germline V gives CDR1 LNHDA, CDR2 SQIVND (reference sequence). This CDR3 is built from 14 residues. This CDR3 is CASSPLGGLTEAFF. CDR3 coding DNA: TGTGCCAGTAGTCCCCTGGGGGGCCTGACTGAAGCTTTCTTT.

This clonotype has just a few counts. The CDR3 nucleotides are TGCGCCAGCAGCTTGGAGGGCGGCTACTATGGCTACACCTTC. As protein: CASSLEGGYYGYTF. The genes are TRBV5-1 and TRBJ1-2; D call uncertain. Germline V gene lookup returns CDR1 SGHRS and CDR2 YFSETQ. The V end was cut by 0 bases, the J end by 3 bases, with 9 bases between. CDR3 size: 14 residues. Full variable domain (remainder filled in from reference TRBV5-1 and TRBJ1-2): KAGVTQTPRYLIKTRGQQVTLSCSPISGHRSVSWYQQTPGQGLQFLFEYFSETQRNKGNFPGRFSGRQFSNSRSEMNVSTLELGDSALYLCASSLEGGYYGYTFGSGTRLTVV.

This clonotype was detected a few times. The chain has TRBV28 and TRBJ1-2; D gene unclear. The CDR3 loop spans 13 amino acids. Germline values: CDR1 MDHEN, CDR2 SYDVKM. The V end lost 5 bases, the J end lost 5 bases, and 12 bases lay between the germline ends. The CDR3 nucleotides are TGTGCCAGCAGTCCCCTGCCTTGGTATGGCTACACCTTC. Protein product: CASSPLPWYGYTF.

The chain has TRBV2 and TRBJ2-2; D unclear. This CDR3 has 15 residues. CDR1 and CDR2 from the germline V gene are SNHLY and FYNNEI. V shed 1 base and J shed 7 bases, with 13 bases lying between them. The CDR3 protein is CASSEVSSRHGELFF. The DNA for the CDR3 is TGTGCCAGCAGTGAAGTCTCCAGCCGGCACGGGGAGCTGTTTTTT.

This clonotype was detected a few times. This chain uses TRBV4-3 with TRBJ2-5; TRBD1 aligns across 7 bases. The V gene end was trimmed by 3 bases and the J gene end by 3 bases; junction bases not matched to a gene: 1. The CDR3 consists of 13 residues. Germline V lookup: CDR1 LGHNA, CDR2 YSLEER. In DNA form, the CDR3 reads TGCGCCAGCAGCCACACAGGGGAAGAGACCCAGTACTTC. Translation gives CASSHTGEETQYF.

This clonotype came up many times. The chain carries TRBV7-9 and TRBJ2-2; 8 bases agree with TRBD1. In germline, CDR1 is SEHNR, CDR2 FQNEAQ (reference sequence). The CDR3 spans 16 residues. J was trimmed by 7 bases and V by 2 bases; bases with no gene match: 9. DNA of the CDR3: TGTGCCAGCAGCTTACCTTTTACAGGGGGGCACGGGGAGCTGTTTTTT. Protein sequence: CASSLPFTGGHGELFF.

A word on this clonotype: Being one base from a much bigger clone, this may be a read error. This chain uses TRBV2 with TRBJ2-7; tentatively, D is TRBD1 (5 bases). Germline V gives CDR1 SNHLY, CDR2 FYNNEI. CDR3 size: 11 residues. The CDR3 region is CVSIRAGEQYF. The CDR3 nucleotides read TGTGTCAGCATCAGGGCAGGCGAGCAGTACTTC. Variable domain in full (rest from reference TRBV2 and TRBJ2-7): EPEVTQTPSHQVTQMGQEVILRCVPISNHLYFYWYRQILGQKVEFLVSFYNNEISEKSEIFDDQFSVERPDGSNFTLKIRSTKLEDSAMYFCVSIRAGEQYFGPGTRLTVT.

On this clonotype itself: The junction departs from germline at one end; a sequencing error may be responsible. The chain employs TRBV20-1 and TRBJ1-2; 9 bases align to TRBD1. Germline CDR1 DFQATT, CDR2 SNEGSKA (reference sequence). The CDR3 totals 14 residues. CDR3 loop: CSARGTGANYGYNF. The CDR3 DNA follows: TGCAGTGCTAGAGGGACAGGGGCTAACTATGGCTACAACTTC.